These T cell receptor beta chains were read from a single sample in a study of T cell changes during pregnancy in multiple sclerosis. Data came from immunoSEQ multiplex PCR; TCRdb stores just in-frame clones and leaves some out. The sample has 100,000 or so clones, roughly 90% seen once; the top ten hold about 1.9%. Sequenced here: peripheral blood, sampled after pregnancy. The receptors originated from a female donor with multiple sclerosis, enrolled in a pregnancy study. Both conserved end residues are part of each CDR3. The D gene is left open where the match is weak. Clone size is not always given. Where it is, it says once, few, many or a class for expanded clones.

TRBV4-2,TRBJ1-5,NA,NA,CASSQEVTTGNQPQHF,TGTGCCAGCAGCCAAGAAGTGACAACGGGCAATCAGCCCCAGCATTTT
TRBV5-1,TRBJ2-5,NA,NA,CASFSGTHYQETQYF,TGCGCCAGTTTCTCCGGGACACATTACCAAGAGACCCAGTACTTC
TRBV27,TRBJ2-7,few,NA,CASSSPGSTGSYEQYF,TGTGCCAGCAGTTCCCCTGGTAGCACCGGCTCCTACGAGCAGTACTTC
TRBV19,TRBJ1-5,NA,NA,CASSIKGRDNQPQHF,TGTGCCAGTAGTATCAAGGGGCGGGACAATCAGCCCCAGCATTTT
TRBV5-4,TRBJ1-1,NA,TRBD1,CASSSDRGDTEAFF,TGTGCCAGCAGCTCGGACAGGGGAGACACTGAAGCTTTCTTT
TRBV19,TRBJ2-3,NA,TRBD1,CASRSIGTGDTDTQYF,TGTGCCAGTAGGAGCATTGGGACAGGGGACACAGATACGCAGTATTTT
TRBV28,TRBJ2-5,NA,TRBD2,CASSLWRGRQETQYF,TGTGCCAGCAGTTTATGGCGCGGGAGGCAAGAGACCCAGTACTTC
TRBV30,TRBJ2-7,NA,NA,CAWSVAPPGYGSEQYF,TGTGCCTGGAGTGTAGCCCCCCCAGGGTACGGGAGCGAGCAGTACTTC
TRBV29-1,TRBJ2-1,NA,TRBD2,CSVSFLSGGAYNEQFF,TGCAGCGTCTCTTTCCTTAGCGGGGGGGCGTACAATGAGCAGTTCTTC
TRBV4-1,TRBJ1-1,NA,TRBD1,CASSHAPTGDPEAFF,TGCGCCAGCAGCCATGCCCCAACAGGGGATCCTGAAGCTTTCTTT
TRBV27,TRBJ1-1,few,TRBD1,CASRLGQGLGTEAFF,TGTGCCAGCAGGTTGGGACAGGGGTTGGGAACTGAAGCTTTCTTT
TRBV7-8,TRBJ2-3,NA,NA,CASSLLSSAGTQYF,TGTGCCAGCAGCTTACTCTCTAGTGCTGGTACGCAGTATTTT
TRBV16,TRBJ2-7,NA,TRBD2,CATQLAGAYEQYF,TGTGCCACTCAACTAGCGGGAGCCTACGAGCAGTACTTC
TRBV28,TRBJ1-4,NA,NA,CASSLKGGATNEKLFF,TGTGCCAGCAGTTTAAAGGGAGGAGCAACTAATGAAAAACTGTTTTTT
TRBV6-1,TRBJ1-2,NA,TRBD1,CASSTQGANYGYTF,TGTGCCAGCAGTACACAGGGGGCGAACTATGGCTACACCTTC
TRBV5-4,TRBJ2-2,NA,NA,CASSLSGTGELFF,TGTGCCAGCAGCTTGTCAGGCACCGGGGAGCTGTTTTTT
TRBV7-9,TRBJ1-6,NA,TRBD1,CASSSSPGTGDSPLHF,TGTGCCAGCAGCTCGTCACCCGGGACAGGGGATTCACCCCTCCACTTT
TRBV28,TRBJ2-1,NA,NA,CASRPWDILHNEQFF,TGTGCCAGCAGACCTTGGGACATTTTGCACAATGAGCAGTTCTTC
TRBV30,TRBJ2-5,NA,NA,CAWSVEGGIQETQYF,TGTGCCTGGAGTGTGGAGGGGGGGATCCAAGAGACCCAGTACTTC
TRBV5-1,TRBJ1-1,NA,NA,CASGAVNSEAFF,TGCGCCAGCGGGGCCGTGAACTCTGAAGCTTTCTTT
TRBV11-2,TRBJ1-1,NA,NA,CASSLDDGARRGEAFF,TGTGCCAGCAGCTTAGATGATGGCGCGCGGCGGGGTGAAGCTTTCTTT
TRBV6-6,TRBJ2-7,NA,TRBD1,CASSHRDRASHLLWYF,TGTGCCAGCAGCCACCGGGACAGGGCATCCCACCTACTGTGGTACTTC
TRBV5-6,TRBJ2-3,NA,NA,CASSLAWGEGVTDTQYF,TGTGCCAGCAGCTTGGCCTGGGGGGAAGGGGTCACAGATACGCAGTATTTT
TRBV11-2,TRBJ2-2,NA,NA,CASSLASSNTGELFF,TGTGCCAGCAGCTTGGCTAGCTCGAACACCGGGGAGCTGTTTTTT
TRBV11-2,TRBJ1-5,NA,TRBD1,CASSLDGQGYSNQPQHF,TGTGCCAGCAGCTTGGACGGACAGGGGTATAGCAATCAGCCCCAGCATTTT
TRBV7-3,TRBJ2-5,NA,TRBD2,CASRGSGGNQETQYF,TGTGCCAGCAGGGGGAGCGGGGGTAATCAAGAGACCCAGTACTTC
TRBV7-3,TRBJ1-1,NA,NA,CASSDRGQGYTEAFF,TGTGCCAGCAGCGACCGCGGTCAGGGTTATACTGAAGCTTTCTTT
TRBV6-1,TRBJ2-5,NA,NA,CASSEGGWSETQYF,TGTGCCAGCAGTGAAGGAGGATGGTCAGAGACCCAGTACTTC
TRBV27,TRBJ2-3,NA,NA,CASSSTDTQYF,TGTGCCAGCTCTAGCACAGATACGCAGTATTTT